Presented here are 9 T cell receptor beta chains from one specimen sequenced in a study of CD8+CD57+ T cells in acquired aplastic anemia. Using genomic DNA as the template, TCR beta VDJ and CDR3 profiling was carried out. A single record per CDR3 protein comes from TCRdb applying MiXCR to the reads. The data show 35,000 to 40,000 distinct CDR3 sequences, with more than 75% seen just once and about 23% held by the top ten. The specimen sequenced was sorted CD4+, CD8+, or CD8+CD57+ T cells (not recorded which) from PBMCs. The receptors come from a human donor in good health, serving as a control.

To note about this clonotype: One junction end does not reproduce the germline sequence, and a read error may be involved. V usage is TRBV10-3 and J usage is TRBJ2-2, with TRBD1 matching 8 bases. CDR1 ENHRY and CDR2 SYGVKD come from the germline V gene. The CDR3 totals 15 residues. The CDR3 region is CASSGGQGEAGELFF. DNA of the CDR3: TGTGCCAGCAGTGGAGGACAGGGAGAGGCCGGGGAGCTGTTTTTT.

The chain has TRBV7-8 and TRBJ2-1; D remains ambiguous. The CDR3 has 11 residues. The V gene's germline CDR1 is SGHVS and CDR2 FQNEAQ. Trimming removed 5 bases from V and 8 bases from J, with 7 bases in between. The CDR3: CASSPQYEQFF. In nucleotides, the CDR3 is TGTGCCAGCAGCCCTCAGTATGAGCAGTTCTTC.

The chain joins TRBV7-2 to TRBJ2-5, with D uncertain. The V gene's germline CDR1 is SGHTA and CDR2 FQGNSA. Trimming took 1 base from V and 2 from J, leaving 14 bases between them. The length of the CDR3 is 16 residues. DNA for the CDR3: TGTGCCAGCAGCTTAGGAGTGGTCAGGAGACAAGAGACCCAGTACTTC. It codes for CASSLGVVRRQETQYF.

This chain connects TRBV2 to TRBJ2-3, with TRBD2 identical over 8 bases. Germline values: CDR1 SNHLY, CDR2 FYNNEI. This CDR3 has 14 residues. V shed 3 bases, J shed 1 base, and the junction held 0 bases outside the gene matches. The CDR3 region is CASSDSGGTDTQYF. Here the CDR3 DNA reads TGTGCCAGCAGTGATAGCGGGGGCACAGATACGCAGTATTTT. Full variable domain (missing parts from reference TRBV2 and TRBJ2-3): EPEVTQTPSHQVTQMGQEVILRCVPISNHLYFYWYRQILGQKVEFLVSFYNNEISEKSEIFDDQFSVERPDGSNFTLKIRSTKLEDSAMYFCASSDSGGTDTQYFGPGTRLTVL.

V and J are TRBV15 and TRBJ1-2, with D tentatively TRBD1 (6 bases). CDR3 length: 14 amino acids. The ends were cut back, 6 bases at V and 7 bases at J, with 18 bases in the middle. The germline CDR1 and CDR2 sequences are LNHNV and YYDKDF (reference sequence). The CDR3 loop reads CATSDRGGAVGYTF. CDR3 bases: TGTGCCACCAGTGATCGAGGGGGGGCTGTTGGCTACACCTTC.

This clonotype was seen more than once but under ten times. The chain is built from TRBV5-1 and TRBJ2-7, with D perhaps TRBD1 or TRBD2 (6 bases each). V was shortened by 1 base and J by 5 bases, with 10 bases between the two germline ends. The CDR3 totals 13 residues. Germline CDR1 SGHRS, CDR2 YFSETQ. The CDR3 DNA is TGCGCCAGCAGCTTGTGGGGGGCTGACGAGCAGTACTTC. Its protein is CASSLWGADEQYF. Full variable domain (outside the CDR3, taken from reference TRBV5-1 and TRBJ2-7): KAGVTQTPRYLIKTRGQQVTLSCSPISGHRSVSWYQQTPGQGLQFLFEYFSETQRNKGNFPGRFSGRQFSNSRSEMNVSTLELGDSALYLCASSLWGADEQYFGPGTRLTVT.

This clonotype was detected only once. The chain links TRBV6-1 to TRBJ2-3, with 9 nucleotides matching TRBD2. CDR3 length: 15 residues. V was clipped by 5 bases and J by 5 bases; unmatched bases: 8. Germline CDR1 is MNHNS and CDR2 is SASEGT. The DNA of the CDR3 is TGTGCCAGCAGTCTGGTAGCGGGGGAACAAGATACGCAGTATTTT. Translated: CASSLVAGEQDTQYF.

This clonotype came up a few times. The chain uses TRBV10-3 and TRBJ1-2; D gene unclear. The V and J ends lost 7 bases and 3 bases respectively, with 12 bases between them. CDR1 and CDR2 from the germline V gene are ENHRY and SYGVKD. This CDR3 has 13 residues. The CDR3 DNA reads as TGTGCCATCACTTGGCAGGAAGACTATGGCTACACCTTC. Its translation: CAITWQEDYGYTF.

This clonotype was counted at least ten times. This chain joins TRBV15 and TRBJ2-7; D possibly corresponds to TRBD2 (6 bases). Trimming left V 8 bases short and J 4 bases short, with 15 bases between. Germline V gives CDR1 LNHNV, CDR2 YYDKDF (reference sequence). This CDR3 has 13 amino acids. This CDR3 reads CATSPTRGYEQYF. Written as DNA, the CDR3 is TGTGCCACCTCTCCGACTAGGGGATACGAGCAGTACTTC.